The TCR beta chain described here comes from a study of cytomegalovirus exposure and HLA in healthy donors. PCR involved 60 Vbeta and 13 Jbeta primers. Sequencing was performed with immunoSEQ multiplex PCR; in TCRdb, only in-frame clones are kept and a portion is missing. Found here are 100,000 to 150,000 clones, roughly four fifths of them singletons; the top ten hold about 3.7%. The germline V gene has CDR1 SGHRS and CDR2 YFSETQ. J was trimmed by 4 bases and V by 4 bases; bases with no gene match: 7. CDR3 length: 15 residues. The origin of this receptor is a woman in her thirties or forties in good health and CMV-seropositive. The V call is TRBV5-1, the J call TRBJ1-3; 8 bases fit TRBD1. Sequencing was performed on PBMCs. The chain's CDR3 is CASSLGQGGGNTIYF. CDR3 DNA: TGCGCCAGCAGCCTTGGACAGGGTGGCGGAAACACCATATATTTT.